This is a list of T cell receptor beta chains from one sample in a study of cytomegalovirus exposure and HLA in healthy donors. Clones were sequenced by immunoSEQ multiplex PCR, and TCRdb holds only the in-frame ones, with some missing. The sample lists approximately 160,000 clones; just under 85% were seen once. The material sequenced was PBMCs. All receptors derive from a man aged 25-45 years in good health and CMV-seropositive. Each CDR3 is given with its conserved first and last residue. The D gene is left open where the match is weak. Only part of the rows carry a size: once, few, many, or a class if the clone is expanded.

TRBJ2-1,TRBD1,.,TRBV6-6,CASRRTGPYNEQFF,TGTGCCAGCAGAAGGACAGGGCCTTACAATGAGCAGTTCTTC
TRBJ2-7,.,.,TRBV15,CATSRLQGGTPYEQYF,TGTGCCACCAGCAGACTTCAGGGGGGCACCCCCTACGAGCAGTACTTC
TRBJ1-2,.,.,TRBV5-6,CASSGGDYGYTF,TGTGCCAGCAGTGGGGGGGACTATGGCTACACCTTC
TRBJ2-1,TRBD2,.,TRBV14,CASSQVRRGLQNEQFF,TGTGCCAGCAGCCAAGTGCGGCGGGGACTACAGAATGAGCAGTTCTTC
TRBJ2-7,TRBD2,.,TRBV9,CASSAGGPGEQYF,TGTGCCAGCAGCGCGGGGGGGCCGGGAGAGCAGTACTTC
TRBJ1-1,.,.,TRBV4-1,CASSQVDPPSGTEAFF,TGCGCCAGCAGCCAAGTCGACCCCCCATCGGGCACTGAAGCTTTCTTT
TRBJ1-1,.,.,TRBV7-9,CASSFLPGTIDTEAFF,TGTGCCAGCAGCTTTCTACCCGGGACAATCGACACTGAAGCTTTCTTT
TRBJ1-2,.,.,TRBV29-1,CSGGQWDYGYTF,TGCAGCGGTGGACAGTGGGACTATGGCTACACCTTC
TRBJ1-4,TRBD1,.,TRBV7-7,CASSLQGDNEKLFF,TGTGCTAGCAGCTTACAGGGGGACAATGAAAAACTGTTTTTT
TRBJ2-1,TRBD2,.,TRBV5-4,CASSLDGVSGVSYNEQFF,TGTGCCAGCAGCTTGGATGGGGTTAGCGGGGTCTCCTACAATGAGCAGTTCTTC
TRBJ2-5,TRBD2,.,TRBV4-1,CASSQDGAEAGGQTQYF,TGCGCCAGCAGCCAAGATGGGGCCGAAGCGGGGGGCCAGACCCAGTACTTC
TRBJ2-3,TRBD2,.,TRBV4-2,CASSQGTSGEGTQYF,TGTGCCAGCAGCCAAGGGACTAGCGGGGAGGGTACGCAGTATTTT
TRBJ2-5,.,.,TRBV19,CASNIGGQETQYF,TGTGCCAGTAACATCGGCGGACAAGAGACCCAGTACTTC
TRBJ1-2,.,.,TRBV27,CASSLSGPSNYGYTF,TGTGCCAGCAGTTTATCGGGGCCAAGTAACTATGGCTACACCTTC
TRBJ2-1,TRBD2,.,TRBV9,CASSPSGGDYNEQFF,TGTGCCAGCAGCCCCAGCGGGGGGGACTACAATGAGCAGTTCTTC
TRBJ2-1,TRBD1,.,TRBV18,CASSPRQGSNNEQFF,TGTGCCAGCTCCCCAAGACAGGGAAGCAACAATGAGCAGTTCTTC
TRBJ2-2,TRBD2,few,TRBV11-3,CASSSGRGESGELFF,TGTGCCAGCAGCTCCGGACGGGGGGAATCCGGGGAGCTGTTTTTT
TRBJ2-7,TRBD2,.,TRBV4-1,CASSLGTSETYEQYF,TGCGCCAGCAGCCTCGGGACTAGCGAAACCTACGAGCAGTACTTC
TRBJ2-3,TRBD1,.,TRBV7-9,CASLQGGGDTQYF,TGTGCCAGCCTTCAAGGGGGCGGAGATACGCAGTATTTT
TRBJ2-1,.,.,TRBV4-1,CASSQLADEQFF,TGCGCCAGCAGCCAGTTAGCGGATGAGCAGTTCTTC
TRBJ1-2,TRBD1,once,TRBV14,CASSQNFGQGDGYTF,TGTGCCAGCAGCCAAAACTTCGGACAGGGGGATGGCTACACCTTC
TRBJ1-5,.,few,TRBV2,CASRRDSNQPQHF,TGTGCCAGCCGCAGGGATAGCAATCAGCCCCAGCATTTT
TRBJ2-7,TRBD2,.,TRBV5-4,CASSPRGGGRYEQYF,TGTGCCAGCAGCCCGCGGGGCGGGGGGCGATACGAGCAGTACTTC
TRBJ2-5,TRBD1,.,TRBV7-7,CASSSGTGEETQYF,TGTGCTAGCAGCTCCGGGACAGGAGAAGAGACCCAGTACTTC
TRBJ1-1,.,.,TRBV5-1,CASSPRGSGNTEAFF,TGCGCCAGCAGCCCCCGGGGGTCGGGGAACACTGAAGCTTTCTTT
TRBJ2-3,TRBD2,.,TRBV10-3,CAIGWKKGGGAGDTQYF,TGTGCCATCGGGTGGAAAAAGGGCGGGGGGGCAGGAGATACGCAGTATTTT
TRBJ1-2,TRBD1,.,TRBV4-1,CASSHDEQGAGGYTF,TGCGCCAGCAGCCACGACGAGCAGGGGGCGGGTGGCTACACCTTC
TRBJ2-3,TRBD2,.,TRBV6-5,CASSPRGGSTDTQYF,TGTGCCAGCAGTCCCCGGGGGGGGAGCACAGATACGCAGTATTTT
TRBJ2-7,.,.,TRBV10-2,CASSPSPGGEQYF,TGCGCCAGCAGCCCTTCTCCCGGGGGCGAGCAGTACTTC
TRBJ2-3,.,once,TRBV2,CASSFSDFIPYF,TGTGCCAGCAGTTTTAGCGATTTCATTCCGTATTTT
TRBJ1-2,.,few,TRBV11-2,CASSSEQVYGYTF,TGTGCCAGCAGCTCGGAACAGGTCTATGGCTACACCTTC
TRBJ2-5,.,.,TRBV15,CATSLEGAQETQYF,TGTGCCACCAGTCTGGAGGGGGCCCAAGAGACCCAGTACTTC
TRBJ1-1,.,.,TRBV2,CASSDRVGGGTEAFF,TGTGCCAGCAGTGACAGGGTTGGCGGCGGCACTGAAGCTTTCTTT
TRBJ1-3,.,.,TRBV19,CASNTNGNTIYF,TGTGCCAGTAACACTAACGGAAACACCATATATTTT
TRBJ1-2,TRBD1,.,TRBV10-3,CAITPDRELYGYTF,TGTGCCATCACCCCCGACAGGGAACTCTATGGCTACACCTTC
TRBJ1-2,.,.,TRBV9,CASSVGLQTTNYGYTF,TGTGCCAGCAGCGTAGGTTTACAGACCACTAACTATGGCTACACCTTC
TRBJ2-7,.,few,TRBV10-3,CAISAQEGSGEQYF,TGTGCCATCAGTGCTCAGGAAGGATCAGGCGAGCAGTACTTC
TRBJ2-1,.,.,TRBV10-3,CAISGQRGSYNEQFF,TGTGCCATCAGTGGCCAACGGGGCTCCTACAATGAGCAGTTCTTC
TRBJ2-7,.,.,TRBV9,CASSPDRGYEQYF,TGTGCCAGCAGCCCCGATCGGGGCTACGAGCAGTACTTC
TRBJ2-5,TRBD1,.,TRBV30,CACGQAPQETQYF,TGTGCCTGCGGACAGGCCCCCCAAGAGACCCAGTACTTC
TRBJ2-7,TRBD2,.,TRBV12-5,CASGLSGGEQYF,TGTGCTAGTGGGTTGTCGGGAGGCGAGCAGTACTTC
TRBJ2-3,TRBD1,.,TRBV12-5,CASGPGTGGNTDTQYF,TGTGCTAGTGGACCAGGGACAGGCGGTAACACAGATACGCAGTATTTT
TRBJ2-7,TRBD1,.,TRBV7-6,CASSPGTGENYEQYF,TGTGCCAGCAGCCCCGGGACAGGGGAAAACTACGAGCAGTACTTC
TRBJ1-2,.,.,TRBV4-3,CASSQETGTYGYTF,TGCGCCAGCAGCCAAGAGACGGGAACCTATGGCTACACCTTC
TRBJ2-3,TRBD2,.,TRBV19,CASRLAGNTDTQYF,TGTGCCAGCAGACTAGCGGGAAACACAGATACGCAGTATTTT
TRBJ2-3,.,once,TRBV7-2,CASSLFGYGAQYF,TGTGCCAGCAGCCTTTTTGGTTACGGGGCGCAGTATTTT
TRBJ2-1,TRBD2,.,TRBV5-1,CASSPRTSGVNEQFF,TGCGCCAGCAGCCCACGGACTAGCGGGGTCAATGAGCAGTTCTTC
TRBJ2-3,TRBD1,.,TRBV7-3,CASSLTTQGNTQYF,TGTGCCAGCAGCTTAACCACACAGGGGAATACGCAGTATTTT
TRBJ2-7,.,.,TRBV19,CASSMTGGSYEQYF,TGTGCCAGTAGTATGACCGGGGGCTCCTACGAGCAGTACTTC
TRBJ1-6,TRBD1,.,TRBV2,CASSLPNRGRNSPLHF,TGTGCCAGCAGTTTGCCCAACAGGGGCAGAAATTCACCCCTCCACTTT
TRBJ2-1,TRBD1,once,TRBV7-7,CASSAGTGGADEQFF,TGTGCTAGCAGCGCCGGGACAGGGGGCGCCGATGAACAGTTCTTC
TRBJ1-2,.,once,TRBV4-1,CASSQDQFGASYGYTF,TGCGCCAGCAGCCAAGATCAATTTGGGGCGAGCTATGGCTACACCTTC
TRBJ2-3,.,.,TRBV6-5,CASSLAGTDTQYF,TGTGCCAGCAGCCTGGCAGGGACAGATACGCAGTATTTT
TRBJ1-6,.,few,TRBV6-5,CASSRLQTNSPLHF,TGTGCCAGCAGTAGGTTACAGACTAATTCACCCCTCCACTTT
TRBJ1-2,.,once,TRBV19,CASSMLGRGADYGYTF,TGTGCCAGTAGTATGCTTGGAAGGGGCGCAGACTATGGCTACACCTTC